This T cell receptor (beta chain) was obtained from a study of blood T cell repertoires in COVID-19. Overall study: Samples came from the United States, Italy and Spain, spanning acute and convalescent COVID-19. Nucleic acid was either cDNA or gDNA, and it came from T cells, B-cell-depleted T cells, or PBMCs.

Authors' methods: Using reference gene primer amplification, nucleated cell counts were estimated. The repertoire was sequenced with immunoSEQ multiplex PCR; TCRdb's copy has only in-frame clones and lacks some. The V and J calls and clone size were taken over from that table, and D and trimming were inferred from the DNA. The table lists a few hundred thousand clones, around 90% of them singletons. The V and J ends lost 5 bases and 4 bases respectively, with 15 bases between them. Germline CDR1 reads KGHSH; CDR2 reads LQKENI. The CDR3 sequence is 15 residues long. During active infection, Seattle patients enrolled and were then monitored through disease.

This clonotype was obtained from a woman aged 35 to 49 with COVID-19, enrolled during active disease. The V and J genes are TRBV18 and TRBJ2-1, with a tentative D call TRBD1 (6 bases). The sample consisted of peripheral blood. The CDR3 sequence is CASSAPGQEYNEQFF. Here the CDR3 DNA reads TGTGCCAGCTCAGCCCCGGGACAAGAATACAATGAGCAGTTCTTC.